The 23 T cell receptor beta chains listed next were all sequenced from one sample in a study of a mutant IDH1 vaccine in newly diagnosed glioma. Their specific antigens are unknown. Time point specified: week 5, during vaccination. Doses consisted of 300 ug of mutant IDH1 20-mer peptide each, paired with topical imiquimod. The data were produced by immunoSEQ multiplex PCR, yet TCRdb's version contains in-frame clones alone and is incomplete. The data contain some 42,000 clones, 80% to 90% of them singletons. The specimen was PBMCs, collected from a glioma patient whose treatment included an IDH1 peptide vaccine. Every receptor here comes from a man between 35 and 55 years old with glioma.

The chain links TRBV5-4 to TRBJ2-7, with D possibly matching TRBD1 (5 bases). In germline, CDR1 is SGHNT, CDR2 YYREEE (reference sequence). V was shortened by 2 bases and J by 0 bases, with 12 bases between the two germline ends. This CDR3 has 15 amino acids. The CDR3 region has the DNA TGTGCCAGCAGCTTTGAAAGGGGTGCCTCCTACGAGCAGTACTTC. The encoded protein is CASSFERGASYEQYF.

The genes are TRBV29-1 and TRBJ2-3; no definite D call. Trimming pared 1 base from V and 2 bases from J, leaving 7 bases between. This CDR3 is 13 amino acids long. Germline V CDR1 and CDR2: SQVTM, ANQGSEA. The CDR3 sequence is CSVEAQLTDTQYF. The CDR3, as DNA: TGCAGCGTTGAAGCCCAGCTCACAGATACGCAGTATTTT.

This rearrangement joins TRBV29-1 to TRBJ2-3, with no clear D. The germline V gene has CDR1 SQVTM and CDR2 ANQGSEA. Trimming removed 5 bases at V and 0 bases at J, with 6 bases between. This CDR3 has 12 amino acids. This CDR3 is CSVRTSTDTQYF. The CDR3 coding sequence is TGCAGCGTTCGAACTAGCACAGATACGCAGTATTTT.

V gene TRBV25-1 combines with J gene TRBJ1-1; 7 positions match TRBD1. Germline values: CDR1 MGHDK, CDR2 SYGVNS. The junction had 2 bases not matched to a gene; V was cut back by 4 bases and J by 3 bases. The CDR3 is made up of 13 amino acids. CDR3 nucleotide sequence: TGTGCCAGCAGTGGGACAGGATACACTGAAGCTTTCTTT. Protein: CASSGTGYTEAFF.

Only a few counts were recorded for this clone. V usage is TRBV5-1 and J usage is TRBJ2-7; the match to TRBD2 covers 8 bases. Losses at the gene ends were 4 bases for V and 5 bases for J; bases not matched to a gene: 2. Germline CDR1 SGHRS, CDR2 YFSETQ. The CDR3 extends over 12 amino acids. CDR3 sequence (DNA): TGCGCCAGCAGCCCGGGGGGGGACGAGCAGTACTTC. As protein: CASSPGGDEQYF.

The chain uses TRBV6-5 and TRBJ2-7; D remains ambiguous. Trimming left V 0 bases short and J 4 bases short, with 13 bases between. Germline lookup yields CDR1 MNHEY and CDR2 SVGAGI. The CDR3 spans 15 residues. The CDR3 protein is CASSYSILSGYEQYF. As DNA, the CDR3 is TGTGCCAGCAGTTACTCGATACTTAGTGGTTACGAGCAGTACTTC.

The chain couples TRBV19 to TRBJ2-2; TRBD2 agrees at 11 bases. Germline-derived CDR1 and CDR2 are LNHDA and SQIVND (reference sequence). The J segment lost 4 bases and the V segment lost 7 bases, leaving 11 bases of the junction unmatched. The CDR3 is 17 amino acids. Here the CDR3 DNA reads TGTGCCAGTACTAGGGAAACTAGCGGGAGCGTCACCGGGGAGCTGTTTTTT. Its protein product is CASTRETSGSVTGELFF. Full variable domain (remainder filled in from reference TRBV19 and TRBJ2-2): DGGITQSPKYLFRKEGQNVTLSCEQNLNHDAMYWYRQDPGQGLRLIYYSQIVNDFQKGDIAEGYSVSREKKESFPLTVTSAQKNPTAFYLCASTRETSGSVTGELFFGEGSRLTVL.

The chain combines TRBV18 with TRBJ2-7; tentative D call: TRBD2 (5 bases). CDR3 length equals 14 residues. V shed 2 bases and J shed 5 bases, with 13 bases lying between them. Looked up from germline, CDR1 is KGHSH and CDR2 is LQKENI. CDR3 protein: CASSPDGLPDEQYF. CDR3 in DNA: TGTGCCAGCTCACCAGATGGACTCCCTGACGAGCAGTACTTC.

The chain has TRBV7-3 and TRBJ2-3; TRBD2 agrees at 10 bases. The CDR3 is 14 amino acids. Germline CDR1 and CDR2: SGHTA and FQGTGA. V shed 6 bases, J shed 4 bases, and the junction held 4 bases outside the gene matches. CDR3 loop: CASRAGGAADTQYF. In DNA, the CDR3 is TGTGCCAGCAGAGCGGGGGGGGCCGCAGATACGCAGTATTTT. Looking up the rest from reference TRBV7-3 and TRBJ2-3 gives the full variable domain: GAGVSQTPSNKVTEKGKYVELRCDPISGHTALYWYRQSLGQGPEFLIYFQGTGAADDSGLPNDRFFAVRPEGSVSTLKIQRTERGDSAVYLCASRAGGAADTQYFGPGTRLTVL.

J is TRBJ2-2 and V is TRBV14, with no clear D. Trimming shortened V by 3 bases and J by 3 bases, and 8 bases separated the two germline ends. The CDR3 extends over 14 amino acids. Germline CDR1 reads SGHDN; CDR2 reads FVKESK. The CDR3 coding sequence is TGTGCCAGCAGCCACGTCCTGTACACCGGGGAGCTGTTTTTT. Translation: CASSHVLYTGELFF.

The CDR3 sequence: CASSLSPGGEQYF. The CDR3 DNA follows: TGTGCCAGCAGCTTGTCGCCGGGCGGCGAGCAGTACTTC. V usage is TRBV7-7 and J usage is TRBJ2-7; no clear D gene. Germline values: CDR1 SSHAT, CDR2 FNYEAQ (reference sequence). V shed 3 bases and J shed 6 bases, with 12 bases lying between them. This CDR3 comprises 13 residues.

The chain joins TRBV4-1 to TRBJ1-5; D unclear. The CDR3 has 15 amino acids. The ends were cut back, 1 base at V and 2 bases at J, with 9 bases in the middle. Germline CDR1 and CDR2: MGHRA and YSYEKL. The CDR3 here is CASSQARVGNQPQHF. DNA for the CDR3: TGCGCCAGCAGCCAAGCGCGGGTTGGCAATCAGCCCCAGCATTTT.

The chain is built from TRBV6-5 and TRBJ2-7; 9 bases agree with TRBD2. The CDR3 is 15 residues long. V lost 8 bases, J lost 0 bases, and 8 bases stayed unmatched. Germline values: CDR1 MNHEY, CDR2 SVGAGI. This CDR3 is CASRGGSGSSYEQYF. The DNA of the CDR3 is TGTGCCAGCCGCGGGGGTAGCGGGAGCTCCTACGAGCAGTACTTC.

The CDR3 bases are TGTGCCAGCAGTTACTCGCGGACTAGCGGTTACGAGCAGTACTTC. Protein: CASSYSRTSGYEQYF. The gene calls are TRBV6-6 and TRBJ2-7, with TRBD2 matching over 10 bases. With V trimmed by 0 bases and J by 4 bases, 3 bases remained unmatched. The CDR3 contains 15 residues. Germline loops: CDR1 MNHNY, CDR2 SVGAGI (reference sequence).

The rearrangement uses TRBV7-9 and TRBJ2-7, with D unresolved. The CDR3 is 14 amino acids. CDR1 is SEHNR, CDR2 FQNEAQ, per germline (reference sequence). Trimming shortened V by 7 bases and J by 3 bases, and 16 bases separated the two germline ends. The CDR3 sequence is CASNLLGLVYEQYF. In DNA form, the CDR3 reads TGTGCCAGCAACCTTTTGGGATTGGTCTACGAGCAGTACTTC.

The CDR3 DNA is TGTGCCAGCAGCGTAGGGGGGGCTATGATTTTCGCGAACACTGAAGCTTTCTTT. It is translated as CASSVGGAMIFANTEAFF. The rearrangement joins TRBV9 to TRBJ1-1, with D possibly TRBD1 on 6 matching bases. CDR3 length: 18 residues. The V gene lost 0 bases and the J gene lost 1 base, with 19 bases spanning the gap. CDR1 is SGDLS and CDR2 is YYNGEE in the germline V gene.

The J gene is TRBJ1-4, the V gene TRBV5-6; the D is unclear. Germline V gene data show CDR1 as SGHDT and CDR2 as YYEEEE. V lost 0 bases and J 5 bases, leaving 8 bases between the germline ends. The CDR3 length is 14 residues. The CDR3 is CASSLGRSNEKLFF. For the CDR3, the DNA is TGTGCCAGCAGCTTGGGACGGTCGAATGAAAAACTGTTTTTT.

The V gene is TRBV5-1, the J gene TRBJ1-5; D may be TRBD1 (5 bases). The germline V gene has CDR1 SGHRS and CDR2 YFSETQ. V lost 3 bases, J lost 0 bases, and 10 bases lay in between. There are 15 residues in the CDR3. CDR3 protein: CASSSDSNSNQPQHF. In DNA, the CDR3 is TGCGCCAGCAGCTCCGACAGCAATAGCAATCAGCCCCAGCATTTT.

DNA of the CDR3: TGTGCCAGCAGGCAGGGGGCCGGGTCAGATACGCAGTATTTT. Its translation is CASRQGAGSDTQYF. This chain joins TRBV7-2 and TRBJ2-3, with 8 bases fitting TRBD1. Per germline, CDR1 SGHTA and CDR2 FQGNSA. CDR3 length: 14 amino acids. With V trimmed by 6 bases and J by 4 bases, 6 bases remained unmatched.

The rearrangement joins TRBV7-9 to TRBJ2-7; the match to TRBD1 covers 7 bases. Trimming at V came to 1 base and at J to 6 bases, leaving 9 bases not matched to a gene. CDR3 length equals 15 residues. Per the germline V gene, CDR1 is SEHNR and CDR2 is FQNEAQ (reference sequence). The CDR3 region has the DNA TGTGCCAGCAGCTTAGTGTTCGGACAGGACTCCGAGCAGTACTTC. Residues: CASSLVFGQDSEQYF.

This clone has only one observation. The chain is built from TRBV9 and TRBJ2-2; D is tentatively TRBD1 or TRBD2 (6 bases each). The V gene's germline CDR1 is SGDLS and CDR2 YYNGEE. Trimming removed 0 bases at V and 7 bases at J, with 16 bases between. The CDR3 is 16 amino acids. The CDR3 reads CASSVDFRGVNGELFF. The CDR3 nucleotides read TGTGCCAGCAGCGTAGATTTTAGGGGGGTGAACGGGGAGCTGTTTTTT.

The chain links TRBV28 to TRBJ1-1, with no clear D. Germline lookup yields CDR1 MDHEN and CDR2 SYDVKM. The V and J ends lost 8 bases and 3 bases respectively, with 1 base between them. The length of the CDR3 is 9 residues. The CDR3 reads CASYTEAFF. The CDR3 DNA sequence: TGTGCCAGCTACACTGAAGCTTTCTTT. Complete variable domain (other parts from reference TRBV28 and TRBJ1-1): DVKVTQSSRYLVKRTGEKVFLECVQDMDHENMFWYRQDPGLGLRLIYFSYDVKMKEKGDIPEGYSVSREKKERFSLILESASTNQTSMYLCASYTEAFFGQGTRLTVV.

The chain carries TRBV9 and TRBJ2-1, with 10 bases identical to TRBD2. The CDR3 length is 16 residues. Germline loops: CDR1 SGDLS, CDR2 YYNGEE. Losses at the gene ends were 3 bases for V and 6 bases for J; bases not matched to a gene: 9. The CDR3 bases are TGTGCCAGCAGCGACCATAGCGGGAGGCCTGTCAATGAGCAGTTCTTC. Its protein is CASSDHSGRPVNEQFF. Complete variable domain (other parts from reference TRBV9 and TRBJ2-1): DSGVTQTPKHLITATGQRVTLRCSPRSGDLSVYWYQQSLDQGLQFLIQYYNGEERAKGNILERFSAQQFPDLHSELNLSSLELGDSALYFCASSDHSGRPVNEQFFGPGTRLTVL.